The 16 T cell receptor beta chains listed next were all sequenced from one sample in a study of CD8 T cells in Susac syndrome. Reverse transcription used about 0.45 to 1 ug RNA and random hexamers. TCRdb independently ran MiXCR on the immunoSEQ multiplex PCR reads; one entry per CDR3 protein. The sample records roughly 80,000 distinct CDR3 sequences, around nine tenths being singletons. The sequencing sample was made of CD8+ T cells from PBMCs. The source of these receptors is a human donor with multiple sclerosis.

V and J are TRBV2 and TRBJ1-5; 11 nucleotides line up with TRBD1. Germline V lookup: CDR1 SNHLY, CDR2 FYNNEI. The CDR3 extends over 14 amino acids. J lost 6 bases, V lost 3 bases, and 1 base had no gene match. The CDR3 sequence: CASSEDRGLQPQHF. The CDR3 bases are TGTGCCAGCAGTGAGGACAGGGGGCTTCAGCCCCAGCATTTT. Full variable domain (outside the CDR3, taken from reference TRBV2 and TRBJ1-5): EPEVTQTPSHQVTQMGQEVILRCVPISNHLYFYWYRQILGQKVEFLVSFYNNEISEKSEIFDDQFSVERPDGSNFTLKIRSTKLEDSAMYFCASSEDRGLQPQHFGDGTRLSIL.

The gene calls are TRBV11-2 and TRBJ2-3, with 12 bases that match TRBD2. The CDR3 is made up of 13 amino acids. The V gene end was trimmed by 7 bases and the J gene end by 9 bases; junction bases not matched to a gene: 5. The germline V gene encodes CDR1 SGHAT and CDR2 FQNNGV. The CDR3 nucleotides are TGTGCCAGCACCGGACTAGCGGGATCGACGCAGTATTTT. Protein sequence: CASTGLAGSTQYF.

This chain joins TRBV7-8 and TRBJ2-1; unclear D gene. The germline V gene encodes CDR1 SGHVS and CDR2 FQNEAQ. V shed 6 bases and J shed 3 bases, with 15 bases lying between them. The CDR3 contains 15 residues. CDR3 bases: TGTGCCAGCAGAAAAGACCGCTACCTCTACAATGAGCAGTTCTTC. Its translation is CASRKDRYLYNEQFF.

The chain joins TRBV5-1 to TRBJ1-1; no firm D call. Germline-derived CDR1 and CDR2 are SGHRS and YFSETQ. The CDR3 is 13 amino acids. V was cut by 0 bases and J by 6 bases, with 9 bases left in between. The CDR3 region is CASSLVSGSEAFF. In DNA form, the CDR3 reads TGCGCCAGCAGCTTGGTTTCGGGGTCTGAAGCTTTCTTT.

The chain couples TRBV11-2 to TRBJ2-7; 9 bases agree with TRBD2. The CDR3 length is 14 residues. Germline CDR1 reads SGHAT; CDR2 reads FQNNGV. J was trimmed by 4 bases and V by 1 base; bases with no gene match: 2. CDR3 sequence reads: CASSLGGRGYEQYF. CDR3 DNA sequence: TGTGCCAGCAGCTTAGGCGGGAGGGGATACGAGCAGTACTTC. Using reference TRBV11-2 and TRBJ2-7 for the parts outside the CDR3, the full variable domain is EAGVAQSPRYKIIEKRQSVAFWCNPISGHATLYWYQQILGQGPKLLIQFQNNGVVDDSQLPKDRFSAERLKGVDSTLKIQPAKLEDSAVYLCASSLGGRGYEQYFGPGTRLTVT.

V and J are TRBV3-1 and TRBJ1-2; D uncertain. With 1 base removed from V and 5 bases from J, the gap between germline ends came to 11 bases. Germline CDR1 and CDR2: LGHDT and YNNKEL (reference sequence). The CDR3 has 14 residues. CDR3 nucleotides: TGTGCCAGCAGCCAAGGGTTGGGAGAGTATGGCTACACCTTC. Its protein is CASSQGLGEYGYTF. The entire variable domain, with the rest obtained from reference TRBV3-1 and TRBJ1-2, is as follows: DTAVSQTPKYLVTQMGNDKSIKCEQNLGHDTMYWYKQDSKKFLKIMFSYNNKELIINETVPNRFSPKSPDKAHLNLHINSLELGDSAVYFCASSQGLGEYGYTFGSGTRLTVV.

The V call is TRBV27, the J call TRBJ2-1; TRBD2 agrees at 9 bases. The CDR3 totals 16 residues. V dropped 4 bases and J dropped 7; count of bases not matched to a gene: 11. Germline CDR1 and CDR2: MNHEY and SMNVEV (reference sequence). CDR3 sequence (DNA): TGTGCCAGCAGTTACGCTAGCGGGACGGTCGATAATGAGCAGTTCTTC. Translated: CASSYASGTVDNEQFF.

The V gene is TRBV6-2 or TRBV6-3, the J gene TRBJ2-1; 7 nucleotides line up with TRBD2. With V trimmed by 0 bases and J by 3 bases, 5 bases remained unmatched. The CDR3 loop spans 16 amino acids. Germline assignment: CDR1 MNHEY and CDR2 SVGEGT. The chain's CDR3 is CASSYSFSGLYNEQFF. CDR3 in DNA: TGTGCCAGCAGTTACTCGTTTAGCGGGCTCTACAATGAGCAGTTCTTC.

This sequence joins TRBV9 and TRBJ2-3; D remains ambiguous. This CDR3 is 13 amino acids long. Germline CDR1 SGDLS, CDR2 YYNGEE. Trimming removed 4 bases from V and 4 bases from J, with 10 bases in between. CDR3 in amino acids: CASSKEWADTQYF. In DNA form, the CDR3 reads TGTGCCAGCAGCAAAGAATGGGCAGATACGCAGTATTTT.

The genes are TRBV7-6 and TRBJ2-2; TRBD2 might be the D (6 bases). The V gene lost 5 bases and the J gene lost 2 bases, with 18 bases spanning the gap. This CDR3 comprises 17 residues. CDR1 and CDR2 from the germline V gene are SGHVS and FNYEAQ. The CDR3 DNA sequence: TGTGCCAGCAGCCCCCTTTTAACGGGAGCCAACACCGGGGAGCTGTTTTTT. Residues: CASSPLLTGANTGELFF.

V gene TRBV19 combines with J gene TRBJ1-1, with a weak D call TRBD1 (5 bases). The CDR3 totals 15 residues. Germline assignment: CDR1 LNHDA and CDR2 SQIVND (reference sequence). The V end lost 5 bases, the J end lost 0 bases, and 13 bases lay between the germline ends. CDR3 region: CASSYGAGVNTEAFF. The CDR3 DNA is TGTGCCAGTAGTTACGGGGCCGGGGTGAACACTGAAGCTTTCTTT.

The genes are TRBV7-8 and TRBJ2-3; TRBD2 matches 13 bases. Germline V CDR1 and CDR2: SGHVS, FQNEAQ. Trimming at V came to 1 base and at J to 4 bases, leaving 11 bases not matched to a gene. The CDR3 loop spans 19 amino acids. CDR3 loop: CASSLVGTSGIGGADTQYF. The CDR3 DNA sequence: TGTGCCAGCAGCTTAGTTGGGACTAGCGGGATCGGGGGCGCAGATACGCAGTATTTT.

The chain has TRBV23-1 and TRBJ2-1; no definite D call. TRBV23-1 belongs to the ORF category, with a function that is uncertain. The CDR3 contains 11 residues. V shed 7 bases and J shed 4 bases, with 5 bases lying between them. CDR3 DNA sequence: TGCGCCAGCACCCCTTACAATGAGCAGTTCTTC. It is translated as CASTPYNEQFF.

This rearrangement joins TRBV6-5 to TRBJ1-2; TRBD1 matches 12 bases. V was pared by 4 bases and J by 4 bases, with 4 bases of the junction left unmatched. This CDR3 has 15 amino acids. CDR1 and CDR2 from the germline V gene are MNHEY and SVGAGI. The CDR3 bases are TGTGCCAGCAGTTGGGACAGGGGGCAGGGCTATGGCTACACCTTC. Encoded protein: CASSWDRGQGYGYTF.

This rearrangement joins TRBV5-1 to TRBJ2-5; either TRBD1 or TRBD2 may fit D (6 bases each). Germline V CDR1 and CDR2: SGHRS, YFSETQ. The V end lost 2 bases, the J end lost 5 bases, and 16 bases lay between the germline ends. There are 15 residues in the CDR3. CDR3 residues: CASSFEWGASETQYF. In nucleotides, the CDR3 is TGCGCCAGCAGCTTTGAATGGGGGGCATCGGAGACCCAGTACTTC.

The chain uses TRBV19 and TRBJ2-1, with D possibly TRBD2 on 6 matching bases. The CDR3 runs to 18 residues. Trimming cost V 5 bases and J 1 base, with 21 bases left between them. CDR1 is LNHDA, CDR2 SQIVND, per germline (reference sequence). The CDR3 region has the DNA TGTGCCAGTAGTGTCCCCAGGTGGAGAGGGAGGTCCTACAATGAGCAGTTCTTC. Protein: CASSVPRWRGRSYNEQFF.